The 31 T cell receptor beta chains below all came from one sample that was sequenced in a study of T cells in Graves' hyperthyroidism and ophthalmopathy (dated by TCRdb to about 2019). The method behind the library was multiplex PCR. Reads for this sample came from an Illumina HiSeq 2000. Amplification of TCR beta CDR3 regions was carried out from RNA transcripts. A first-round RT-PCR of the TCR CDR3 used the HTBI primer set with the Qiagen OneStep RT-PCR kit. TCRdb reworked the public reads: Q25 trimming with fastp, MiXCR clone assembly, productive beta chains retained. One record per CDR3 amino acid sequence lists the most common genes and DNA. The sample table shows 550,000 to 650,000 distinct CDR3 sequences, and less than 15% are seen once. Around 14% of the sample is taken by the ten largest. Specimen: blood. These receptors originate from a woman between 40 and 50 years old with Graves' hyperthyroidism.

This clonotype showed up many times. The genes are TRBV7-2 and TRBJ2-3; a possible D gene is TRBD2 (6 bases). V lost 2 bases, J lost 4 bases, and 19 bases lay in between. Germline V CDR1 and CDR2: SGHTA, FQGNSA. The CDR3 is 17 amino acids. Here the CDR3 DNA reads TGTGCCAGCAGCTTATTTATCGGGAGCTCTGCGGCAGATACGCAGTATTTT. This sequence encodes CASSLFIGSSAADTQYF.

In this sample, this clonotype turned up many times. The V and J genes are TRBV12-3 or TRBV12-4 and TRBJ2-7; 8 bases match TRBD2. The V segment lost 4 bases and the J segment 3 bases; nucleotides outside the gene matches: 11. The length of the CDR3 is 16 residues. Written as DNA, the CDR3 is TGTGCCAGCAGTTCCTCCATTAGCGGGATTATCTACGAGCAGTACTTC. Its protein product is CASSSSISGIIYEQYF.

Of note for this clonotype: At one boundary the junction diverges from the germline segment, which might be a read error. The V call is TRBV3-1, the J call TRBJ2-1; D gene uncertain. From germline, CDR1 is LGHDT and CDR2 YNNKEL (reference sequence). This CDR3 is 15 amino acids long. The CDR3 loop is CAGSQQTTLSNEQFF. As DNA, the CDR3 is TGTGCCGGCAGCCAACAGACGACTCTTTCCAATGAGCAGTTCTTC.

This chain joins TRBV6-1 and TRBJ2-7; 8 bases fit TRBD1. Per the germline V gene, CDR1 is MNHNS and CDR2 is SASEGT. CDR3 length: 15 residues. With 4 bases clipped from V and 0 bases from J, the junction kept 5 bases outside the gene matches. The CDR3 loop is CASSVQGGSSYEQYF. The DNA for the CDR3 is TGTGCCAGCAGTGTACAGGGGGGAAGCTCCTACGAGCAGTACTTC.

This clonotype was detected ten times or more. The V call is TRBV28, the J call TRBJ2-4; D may be TRBD1 or TRBD2 (6 bases each). The CDR3 length is 14 residues. Germline V gene sequence: CDR1 MDHEN, CDR2 SYDVKM. Between the trimmed V and J ends, which lost 5 bases and 7 bases, there was a span of 15 bases. This CDR3 reads CASSPTDSGNIQYF. Here the CDR3 DNA reads TGTGCCAGCAGTCCGACGGACAGCGGGAACATTCAGTACTTC.

The chain carries TRBV28 and TRBJ2-2; D remains unclear. With 3 bases removed from V and 6 bases from J, the gap between germline ends came to 17 bases. The CDR3 contains 16 residues. Germline V gene sequence: CDR1 MDHEN, CDR2 SYDVKM. The CDR3 here is CASSFGYRTNAGELFF. DNA of the CDR3: TGTGCCAGCAGTTTCGGTTATAGGACCAACGCCGGGGAGCTGTTTTTT.

This clonotype was seen more than once but under ten times. The chain joins TRBV5-1 to TRBJ1-4; 7 nucleotides line up with TRBD1. Germline CDR1 reads SGHRS; CDR2 reads YFSETQ. V shed 7 bases and J 3 bases; nucleotides not matched to a gene: 6. The CDR3 is 14 residues long. The CDR3 region is CASHRQGPNEKLFF. CDR3 sequence (DNA): TGCGCCAGCCATAGACAGGGACCTAATGAAAAACTGTTTTTT.

This clonotype was seen repeatedly, ten times or more. This chain joins TRBV10-3 and TRBJ1-1; maybe TRBD1 (5 bases). The CDR3 is 14 amino acids. CDR1 ENHRY and CDR2 SYGVKD come from the germline V gene. Trimming removed 3 bases from V and 1 base from J, with 9 bases in between. CDR3 coding DNA: TGTGCCATCAGTGACGGACAACCGAACACTGAAGCTTTCTTT. It yields the protein CAISDGQPNTEAFF.

This clonotype has at least ten counts. The rearrangement uses TRBV5-1 and TRBJ2-2; 7 bases match TRBD1. The CDR3 has 16 residues. After removal of 3 bases from V and 3 bases from J, the junction contained 8 bases not matched to a gene. Germline-derived CDR1 and CDR2 are SGHRS and YFSETQ. The CDR3 coding sequence is TGCGCCAGCAGCTACTCACAGGGGTCGTACACCGGGGAGCTGTTTTTT. It is translated as CASSYSQGSYTGELFF.

This clonotype showed up many times. The V call is TRBV28, the J call TRBJ1-6; D remains unclear. This CDR3 has 12 residues. The V gene's germline CDR1 is MDHEN and CDR2 SYDVKM. The V end was cut by 7 bases, the J end by 8 bases, with 9 bases between. The CDR3 reads CASTSGDSPLHF. The DNA for the CDR3 is TGTGCCAGCACCTCGGGTGATTCACCCCTCCACTTT.

This clonotype showed up just a few times. The V and J genes are TRBV24-1 and TRBJ2-4; 7 bases align to TRBD1. Losses at the gene ends were 4 bases for V and 1 base for J; bases not matched to a gene: 3. There are 15 residues in the CDR3. Germline lookup yields CDR1 KGHDR and CDR2 SFDVKD. For the CDR3, the DNA is TGTGCCACCAGTGACCGGGACAGTGCCAAAAACATTCAGTACTTC. This codes for CATSDRDSAKNIQYF.

This clonotype occurred a few times. The rearrangement uses TRBV27 and TRBJ1-2; no definite D call. Trimming shortened V by 2 bases and J by 2 bases, and 9 bases separated the two germline ends. Per germline, CDR1 MNHEY and CDR2 SMNVEV (reference sequence). CDR3 size: 14 residues. For the CDR3, the DNA is TGTGCCAGCAGTTTAATTGGCGGGAACTATGGCTACACCTTC. Its protein is CASSLIGGNYGYTF.

This clonotype has a count of ten or more. J is TRBJ2-7 and V is TRBV28; 8 bases fit TRBD1. The CDR3 sequence is 15 residues long. The germline gives CDR1 MDHEN, CDR2 SYDVKM. J was trimmed by 5 bases and V by 6 bases; bases with no gene match: 12. Here the CDR3 reads CASSQQRTGRDEQYF. The CDR3 DNA sequence: TGTGCCAGCAGCCAACAACGGACAGGGCGGGACGAGCAGTACTTC. Complete variable domain (other parts from reference TRBV28 and TRBJ2-7): DVKVTQSSRYLVKRTGEKVFLECVQDMDHENMFWYRQDPGLGLRLIYFSYDVKMKEKGDIPEGYSVSREKKERFSLILESASTNQTSMYLCASSQQRTGRDEQYFGPGTRLTVT.

This chain links TRBV28 with TRBJ1-1; 7 bases line up with TRBD1. The CDR3 length is 15 residues. Per the germline V gene, CDR1 is MDHEN and CDR2 is SYDVKM. Losses at the gene ends were 7 bases for V and 1 base for J; bases not matched to a gene: 9. The CDR3 DNA is TGTGCCAGCAAGGGACAGCTGAAAGGGAACACTGAAGCTTTCTTT. Translating gives CASKGQLKGNTEAFF. The full variable domain, with the rest looked up from reference TRBV28 and TRBJ1-1, is DVKVTQSSRYLVKRTGEKVFLECVQDMDHENMFWYRQDPGLGLRLIYFSYDVKMKEKGDIPEGYSVSREKKERFSLILESASTNQTSMYLCASKGQLKGNTEAFFGQGTRLTVV.

This clonotype appeared many times. The V call is TRBV6-1, the J call TRBJ2-3; tentatively, D is TRBD1 or TRBD2 (5 bases each). The germline CDR1 and CDR2 sequences are MNHNS and SASEGT. V gave up 6 bases and J gave up 3 bases, with 19 bases separating them. This CDR3 region has 16 residues. CDR3 sequence reads: CASSPGTGRVTDTQYF. CDR3 DNA: TGTGCCAGCAGCCCGGGAACAGGCCGGGTGACAGATACGCAGTATTTT.

This clonotype was seen more than once but under ten times. The chain couples TRBV18 to TRBJ2-7, with 7 bases identical to TRBD1. The CDR3 spans 15 residues. The germline CDR1 and CDR2 sequences are KGHSH and LQKENI. J gave up 1 base and V 4 bases, and 7 bases lay outside the gene matches. The CDR3 DNA sequence: TGTGCCAGCTCACGGGTGGGACAGTCATCCTACGAGCAGTACTTC. This sequence encodes CASSRVGQSSYEQYF.

This clonotype was counted many times. The V gene is TRBV20-1, the J gene TRBJ2-5; TRBD1 is a possible D gene (5 bases). This CDR3 region has 16 residues. Germline V CDR1 and CDR2: DFQATT, SNEGSKA (reference sequence). V was pared by 6 bases and J by 7 bases, with 27 bases between. CDR3 coding DNA: TGCAGTGCAGTTGGGGATGTCGAAGTCATCCAGGGGACCCAGTACTTC. Translation gives CSAVGDVEVIQGTQYF.

In its sample, this clonotype was seen a few times. The gene calls are TRBV6-1 and TRBJ1-3, with a tentative D call TRBD1 (5 bases). This CDR3 region has 15 residues. The germline V gene encodes CDR1 MNHNS and CDR2 SASEGT. The V end was cut by 4 bases, the J end by 0 bases, with 10 bases between. This CDR3 is CASSGGTASGNTIYF. The CDR3 DNA is TGTGCCAGCAGTGGAGGGACGGCCTCTGGAAACACCATATATTTT.

This clonotype occurred many times. V and J are TRBV29-1 and TRBJ1-1, with a weak D call TRBD1 (5 bases). Trimming removed 4 bases from V and 1 base from J, with 19 bases in between. Germline V gene data show CDR1 as SQVTM and CDR2 as ANQGSEA. The CDR3 spans 16 residues. CDR3 loop: CSVVPQEVFRNTEAFF. CDR3 bases: TGCAGCGTTGTGCCACAGGAGGTTTTTAGGAACACTGAAGCTTTCTTT.

The table lists this clonotype with many counts. The chain employs TRBV28 and TRBJ2-1; 7 bases agree with TRBD1. Germline CDR1 reads MDHEN; CDR2 reads SYDVKM. V was pared by 4 bases and J by 7 bases, with 10 bases of the junction left unmatched. There are 15 residues in the CDR3. The DNA of the CDR3 is TGTGCCAGCAGTTCAACAGGGGTTTATGGAAATGAGCAGTTCTTC. This translates into CASSSTGVYGNEQFF. Based on the CDR3 plus reference TRBV28 and TRBJ2-1, the full variable domain is DVKVTQSSRYLVKRTGEKVFLECVQDMDHENMFWYRQDPGLGLRLIYFSYDVKMKEKGDIPEGYSVSREKKERFSLILESASTNQTSMYLCASSSTGVYGNEQFFGPGTRLTVL.

There are a few counts of this clonotype. This chain connects TRBV20-1 to TRBJ1-4; TRBD1 matches at 10 bases. CDR3 length: 15 amino acids. The ends lost 4 bases at V and 8 bases at J; junction bases unmatched: 10. The germline CDR1 and CDR2 sequences are DFQATT and SNEGSKA (reference sequence). CDR3 in amino acids: CSAILSDRGREKLFF. CDR3 DNA sequence: TGCAGTGCTATCCTTTCCGACAGGGGGCGAGAAAAACTGTTTTTT.

This clonotype was found many times. The chain joins TRBV3-1 to TRBJ1-2, with D maybe TRBD1 (6 bases). Trimming left V 6 bases short and J 8 bases short, with 16 bases between. Germline CDR1 LGHDT, CDR2 YNNKEL (reference sequence). There are 13 residues in the CDR3. This CDR3 reads CASRETGSGGYTF. In DNA form, the CDR3 reads TGTGCCAGCAGGGAAACAGGGAGTGGCGGCTACACCTTC.

The CDR3 DNA reads TGTGCCTGGTCTAGCGGGACTAGCTCCTACAATGAGCAGTTCTTC. Translating gives CAWSSGTSSYNEQFF. J is TRBJ2-1 and V is TRBV30; the match to TRBD2 covers 9 bases. J was trimmed by 0 bases and V by 5 bases; bases with no gene match: 5. The V gene's germline CDR1 is GTSNPN and CDR2 SVGIG (reference sequence). The CDR3 loop spans 15 amino acids.

This clonotype was recorded many times. CDR3 nucleotide sequence: TGTGCCAGCAGCTCCGGGCCCTGGGGGTCCTCTGGGGCCAACGTCCTGACTTTC. It is translated as CASSSGPWGSSGANVLTF. The chain joins TRBV6-1 to TRBJ2-6; D possibly uses TRBD1 or TRBD2 (5 bases each). Germline V gives CDR1 MNHNS, CDR2 SASEGT. The length of the CDR3 is 18 residues. V gave up 6 bases and J gave up 0 bases, with 18 bases separating them.

Only a few counts were recorded for this clonotype. The J gene is TRBJ2-1, the V gene TRBV3-1; TRBD2 matches 7 bases. With V trimmed by 1 base and J by 8 bases, 2 bases remained unmatched. This CDR3 comprises 13 residues. Per the germline V gene, CDR1 is LGHDT and CDR2 is YNNKEL (reference sequence). As DNA, the CDR3 is TGTGCCAGCAGCCAAGGCGGGAGCTATGAGCAGTTCTTC. Translation gives CASSQGGSYEQFF.

This clonotype was seen at least ten times. This chain joins TRBV3-1 and TRBJ2-2; 10 bases map to TRBD2. J lost 1 base, V lost 6 bases, and 11 bases had no gene match. Germline V gene data show CDR1 as LGHDT and CDR2 as YNNKEL (reference sequence). CDR3 length equals 18 residues. Written as DNA, the CDR3 is TGTGCCAGCAGGGAGAAATACGGGACTAGCGAGAACACCGGGGAGCTGTTTTTT. It specifies CASREKYGTSENTGELFF.

This clonotype was counted many times. J is TRBJ2-7 and V is TRBV6-1, with 7 bases aligning to TRBD1. The CDR3 totals 14 residues. Germline V lookup: CDR1 MNHNS, CDR2 SASEGT. J was trimmed by 4 bases and V by 4 bases; bases with no gene match: 7. Written as DNA, the CDR3 is TGTGCCAGCAGTGGTGGGACAGCCAAATACGAGCAGTACTTC. It translates to CASSGGTAKYEQYF.

Many counts were recorded for this clonotype. The CDR3 loop reads CASGNSVNQETQYF. CDR3 DNA sequence: TGTGCCAGCGGCAATTCGGTAAACCAAGAGACCCAGTACTTC. V usage is TRBV12-3 or TRBV12-4 and J usage is TRBJ2-5; D is unresolved. This CDR3 has 14 residues. Trimming shortened V by 8 bases and J by 0 bases, and 13 bases separated the two germline ends.

This clonotype was observed a few times. This chain joins TRBV27 and TRBJ2-7; 9 bases match TRBD1. The CDR3 is 18 amino acids. CDR1 and CDR2 from the germline V gene are MNHEY and SMNVEV (reference sequence). Germline trimming cut 0 bases from V and 7 bases from J; bases unmatched to any gene: 16. CDR3 nucleotide sequence: TGTGCCAGCAGTTTATCGAACATTTTTGGGACAGGGTCAGAAGAGCAGTACTTC. As protein: CASSLSNIFGTGSEEQYF.

This clonotype has just a few counts. The chain uses TRBV12-5 and TRBJ2-3, with D tentatively TRBD1 (6 bases). Germline values: CDR1 LGHNT, CDR2 FRNRAP. This CDR3 has 17 residues. Deletions cut 1 base from V and 0 bases from J, with 14 bases between. The CDR3 spells CASGLGARQESTDTQYF. DNA of the CDR3: TGTGCTAGTGGTTTGGGAGCCCGACAGGAAAGCACAGATACGCAGTATTTT.

This CDR3 is CASSPPSAGGRTDTQYF. The CDR3 coding sequence is TGTGCCAGCAGCCCCCCGTCGGCGGGAGGACGCACAGATACGCAGTATTTT. The chain links TRBV7-9 to TRBJ2-3; 8 nucleotides line up with TRBD2. Germline V CDR1 and CDR2: SEHNR, FQNEAQ (reference sequence). J lost 1 base, V lost 5 bases, and 11 bases had no gene match. The CDR3 consists of 17 residues.